This passage covers 8 T cell receptor beta chains from one sample sequenced in a study of Ad26.COV2.S vaccination and SARS-CoV-2 variants. Documented treatment: some 20 received Ad26.COV2.S at low or high dose, single or two shots; several received placebo; per-sample allocation not given. Samples were taken on day 63 after the first vaccine or placebo injection. Here immunoSEQ multiplex PCR was the method, and the copy in TCRdb shows in-frame clones only, minus some. The data show hundreds of thousands of clones, with about 93% seen just once and more than 9% held by the top ten. The sequenced sample was peripheral blood, obtained in a trial of Ad26.COV2.S vaccine versus placebo. The receptor set was obtained from a person aged 18-60 years who received the Ad26.COV2.S COVID-19 vaccine or a placebo.

V gene TRBV7-2 combines with J gene TRBJ1-5, with D unresolved. Germline V gene data show CDR1 as SGHTA and CDR2 as FQGNSA. The V and J ends lost 7 bases and 3 bases respectively, with 13 bases between them. This CDR3 spans 14 amino acids. CDR3 region: CASTVVGINQPQHF. DNA of the CDR3: TGTGCCAGCACCGTGGTGGGTATCAATCAGCCCCAGCATTTT. The variable domain in full, completed from reference TRBV7-2 and TRBJ1-5, reads GAGVSQSPSNKVTEKGKDVELRCDPISGHTALYWYRQSLGQGLEFLIYFQGNSAPDKSGLPSDRFSAERTGGSVSTLTIQRTQQEDSAVYLCASTVVGINQPQHFGDGTRLSIL.

J is TRBJ2-7 and V is TRBV5-1; D perhaps matches TRBD2 (7 bases). The CDR3 has 14 residues. Trimming stripped 7 bases from V and 1 base from J, with 15 bases between. Germline CDR1 is SGHRS and CDR2 is YFSETQ. CDR3 DNA: TGCGCCAGCGGGGGCGGGGGCTTATCCTACGAGCAGTACTTC. This codes for CASGGGGLSYEQYF.

The chain recombines TRBV27 with TRBJ1-3; D not resolved. Looked up from germline, CDR1 is MNHEY and CDR2 is SMNVEV (reference sequence). The V and J ends lost 5 bases and 4 bases respectively, with 6 bases between them. The CDR3 sequence is 12 residues long. As DNA, the CDR3 is TGTGCCAGCAGTCCTAACGGAAACACCATATATTTT. It specifies CASSPNGNTIYF.

V usage is TRBV6-2 or TRBV6-3 and J usage is TRBJ1-2, with D uncertain. CDR1 and CDR2 (germline): MNHEY, SVGEGT. The CDR3 is made up of 12 amino acids. V was clipped by 4 bases and J by 2 bases, with 5 bases between them. This CDR3 is CASSSRNYGYTF. The CDR3 DNA reads TGTGCCAGCAGTTCTCGGAACTATGGCTACACCTTC.

A remark on this clone: Other DNA sequences of this sample code for an identical CDR3. This chain links TRBV3-1 (or the pseudogene TRBV3-2) with TRBJ1-5; D is uncertain. The CDR3 runs to 14 residues. V lost 0 bases, J lost 7 bases, and 10 bases lay in between. The germline gives CDR1 LGHDT, CDR2 YNNKEL (reference sequence). CDR3 DNA sequence: TGTGCCAGCAGCCAAGAAGGGAGAGGACAGCCCCAGCATTTT. Translation gives CASSQEGRGQPQHF.

V and J are TRBV6-2 or TRBV6-3 and TRBJ2-1; 11 bases line up with TRBD2. The J segment lost 7 bases and the V segment lost 5 bases, leaving 16 bases of the junction unmatched. The CDR3 contains 18 residues. Germline V lookup: CDR1 MNHEY, CDR2 SVGEGT. The CDR3, as DNA: TGTGCCAGCAGTGACGACCTTCATACTAGCGGGAGTTGGAATGAGCAGTTCTTC. Residues: CASSDDLHTSGSWNEQFF.

The rearrangement uses TRBV27 and TRBJ2-1, with 8 nucleotides matching TRBD2. The V segment lost 5 bases and the J segment 8 bases; nucleotides outside the gene matches: 14. The length of the CDR3 is 16 residues. Looked up from germline, CDR1 is MNHEY and CDR2 is SMNVEV (reference sequence). The CDR3 is CASSPLTGGLIHEQFF. Here the CDR3 DNA reads TGTGCCAGCAGTCCCCTGACGGGAGGGCTGATACATGAGCAGTTCTTC.

DNA for the CDR3: TGTGCCACCAGCAGAGCCGGGTCAGGAATCTACGAGCAGTACTTC. As protein: CATSRAGSGIYEQYF. V gene TRBV15 combines with J gene TRBJ2-7, with no clear D. Germline loops: CDR1 LNHNV, CDR2 YYDKDF (reference sequence). V gave up 1 base and J gave up 3 bases, with 13 bases separating them. The CDR3 has 15 amino acids.